The TCR beta chain under discussion was sequenced for a study of T-cell memory formation after mild COVID-19. Study context: Clustering of TCRs was largely donor specific.

Per the germline V gene, CDR1 is LGHNA and CDR2 is YNFKEQ. This CDR3 is built from 16 residues. Trimming removed 0 bases at V and 2 bases at J, with 11 bases between. TCRdb redid the calling of the 5' RACE reads with MiXCR, one entry per CDR3 protein. The top ten clones hold 20% to 25% of a sample with some 350,000 distinct CDR3 sequences, 10% to 15% of them seen once. Sequenced material: PBMCs or a T cell subset sorted from them (not recorded which). The clonotype was recovered from a man aged 18 to 30 who had mild COVID-19 (a few samples of this study predate the infection). Cell type and time point are not known. This sequence joins TRBV4-2 and TRBJ1-5; D uncertain. The CDR3 nucleotides read TGTGCCAGCAGCCAAGATGTAGCTGGTGGCAATCAGCCCCAGCATTTT. Protein sequence: CASSQDVAGGNQPQHF.